This is a list of T cell receptor beta chains from one sample in a study of cytomegalovirus exposure and HLA in healthy donors. Measured with immunoSEQ multiplex PCR; TCRdb has only the in-frame clones, and not every one. The sample includes roughly 74,000 clones, 78% of them seen just once. Sequencing was done on a sample of PBMCs. Receptors originate from a man aged 40-55 years in good health and CMV-seronegative. The CDR3 runs from the conserved cysteine through the conserved F or W. D genes are given only for firm matches. Size tells how often a clone was seen (once, few, many) or the class of an expanded clone, and some rows leave it out.

j_call	clone_size	d_call	v_call	cdr3_aa	cdr3_nt
TRBJ1-4	.	.	TRBV6-5	CASGAATNEKLFF	TGTGCCAGCGGAGCTGCAACTAATGAAAAACTGTTTTTT
TRBJ2-5	.	.	TRBV28	CASTPGRQETQYF	TGTGCCAGCACCCCCGGGAGACAAGAGACCCAGTACTTC
TRBJ1-1	.	.	TRBV5-1	CASSLGQTEAFF	TGCGCCAGCAGCTTAGGACAGACTGAAGCTTTCTTT
TRBJ2-3	once	.	TRBV5-1	CASSLVPTGNTDTQYF	TGCGCCAGCAGCTTGGTTCCCACAGGGAACACAGATACGCAGTATTTT
TRBJ1-5	.	.	TRBV19	CASSIITEGDQPQHF	TGTGCCAGTAGTATAATAACCGAGGGGGATCAGCCCCAGCATTTT
TRBJ2-3	.	.	TRBV15	CATAEKARAVDTQYF	TGTGCCACCGCGGAGAAGGCCAGGGCAGTGGATACGCAGTATTTT
TRBJ1-6	.	.	TRBV27	CASSLSIEYNSPLHF	TGTGCCAGCAGTTTATCGATCGAGTATAATTCACCCCTCCACTTT
TRBJ1-2	.	.	TRBV28	CASSTTKEGYTF	TGTGCCAGCAGTACTACGAAGGAGGGCTACACCTTC
TRBJ2-5	.	TRBD1	TRBV6-1	CASSEADRVWETQYF	TGTGCCAGCAGTGAAGCCGACAGGGTGTGGGAGACCCAGTACTTC
TRBJ2-2	few	.	TRBV7-6	CASSLRAGGGTGELFF	TGTGCCAGCAGCTTACGGGCGGGCGGAGGCACCGGGGAGCTGTTTTTT
TRBJ2-1	.	.	TRBV9	CASSVGPAGHSSYNEQFF	TGTGCCAGCAGCGTAGGCCCCGCGGGGCATAGCTCCTACAATGAGCAGTTCTTC
TRBJ1-3	.	.	TRBV19	CASSINIRGFISGNTIYF	TGTGCCAGTAGTATCAATATAAGGGGTTTTATCAGTGGAAACACCATATATTTT
TRBJ1-6	.	.	TRBV18	CASSLRDTNSPLHF	TGTGCCAGCTCACTCCGGGACACAAATTCACCCCTCCACTTT
TRBJ2-1	.	.	TRBV19	CASSPVFGSDEQFF	TGTGCCAGTAGTCCAGTATTCGGTAGCGATGAGCAGTTCTTC
TRBJ2-7	.	TRBD1	TRBV7-9	CASSLGQGQGYEQYF	TGTGCCAGCAGCCTTGGACAGGGGCAGGGGTACGAGCAGTACTTC
TRBJ2-1	.	.	TRBV18	CASSVEGRYNEQFF	TGTGCCAGCTCCGTGGAGGGCCGATACAATGAGCAGTTCTTC
TRBJ2-6	.	.	TRBV6-4	CASSVTGNGANGLTF	TGTGCCAGCAGCGTCACAGGGAATGGGGCCAACGGCCTGACTTTC
TRBJ2-5	once	TRBD2	TRBV7-9	CASSLGTSGMRQETQYF	TGTGCCAGCAGCTTAGGGACTAGCGGGATGAGGCAAGAGACCCAGTACTTC
TRBJ2-5	.	.	TRBV19	CASNAGFQETQYF	TGTGCCAGTAATGCAGGGTTCCAAGAGACCCAGTACTTC